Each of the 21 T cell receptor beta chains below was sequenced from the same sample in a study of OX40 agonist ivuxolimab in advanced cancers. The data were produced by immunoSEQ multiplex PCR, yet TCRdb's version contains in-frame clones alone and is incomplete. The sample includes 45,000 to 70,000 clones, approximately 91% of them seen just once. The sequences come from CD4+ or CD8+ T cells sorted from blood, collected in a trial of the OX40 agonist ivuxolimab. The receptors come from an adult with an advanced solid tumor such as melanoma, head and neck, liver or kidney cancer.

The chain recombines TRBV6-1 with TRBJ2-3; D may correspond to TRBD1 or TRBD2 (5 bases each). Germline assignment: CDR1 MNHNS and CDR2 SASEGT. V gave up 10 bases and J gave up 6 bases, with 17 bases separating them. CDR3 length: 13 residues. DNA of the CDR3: TGTGCCACCCGCCCAGGGACCGCGGATACGCAGTATTTT. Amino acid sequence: CATRPGTADTQYF.

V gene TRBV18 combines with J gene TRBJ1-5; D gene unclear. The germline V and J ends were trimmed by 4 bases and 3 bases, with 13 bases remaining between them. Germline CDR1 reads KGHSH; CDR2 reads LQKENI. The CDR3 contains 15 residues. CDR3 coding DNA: TGTGCCAGCTCACGCGGTGGACGTCTCAATCAGCCCCAGCATTTT. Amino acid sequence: CASSRGGRLNQPQHF.

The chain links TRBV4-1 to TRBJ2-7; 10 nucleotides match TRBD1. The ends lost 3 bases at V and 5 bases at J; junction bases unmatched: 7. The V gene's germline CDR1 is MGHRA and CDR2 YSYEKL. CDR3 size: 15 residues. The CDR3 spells CASSHGGQGSHEQYF. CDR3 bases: TGCGCCAGCAGCCATGGGGGACAGGGGTCCCACGAGCAGTACTTC.

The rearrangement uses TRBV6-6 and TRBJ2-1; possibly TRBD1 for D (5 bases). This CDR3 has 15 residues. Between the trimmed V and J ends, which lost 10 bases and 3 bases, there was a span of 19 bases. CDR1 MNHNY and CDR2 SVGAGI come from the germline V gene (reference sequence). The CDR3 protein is CATTIDSLNYNEQFF. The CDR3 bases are TGTGCCACCACAATTGACAGCTTAAACTACAATGAGCAGTTCTTC.

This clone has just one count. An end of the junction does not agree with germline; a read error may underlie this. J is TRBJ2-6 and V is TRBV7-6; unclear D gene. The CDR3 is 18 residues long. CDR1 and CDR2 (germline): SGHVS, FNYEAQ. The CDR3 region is CASSSRTENPSWANVLTF. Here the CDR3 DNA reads TGTGCCAGCAGCTCTCGGACCGAGAACCCCTCTTGGGCCAACGTCCTGACTTTC.

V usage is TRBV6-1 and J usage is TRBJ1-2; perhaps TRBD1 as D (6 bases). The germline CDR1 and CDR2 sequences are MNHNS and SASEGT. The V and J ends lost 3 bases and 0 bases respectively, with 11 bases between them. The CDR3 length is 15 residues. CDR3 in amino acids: CASSDMTGPNYGYTF. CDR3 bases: TGTGCCAGCAGTGACATGACAGGTCCTAACTATGGCTACACCTTC.

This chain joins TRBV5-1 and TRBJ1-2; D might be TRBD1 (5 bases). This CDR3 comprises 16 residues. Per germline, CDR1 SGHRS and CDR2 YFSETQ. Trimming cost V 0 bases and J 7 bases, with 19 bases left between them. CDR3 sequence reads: CASSLGTIGEVGGYTF. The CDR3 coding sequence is TGCGCCAGCAGCTTGGGAACGATAGGGGAAGTAGGTGGCTACACCTTC.

The CDR3 bases are TGTGCCAGCAGATTATCCCTAGCGGAGGGCTACAATGAGCAGTTCTTC. This gives the protein CASRLSLAEGYNEQFF. The chain has TRBV5-4 and TRBJ2-1, with 7 bases identical to TRBD2. Looked up from germline, CDR1 is SGHNT and CDR2 is YYREEE (reference sequence). Trimming took 5 bases from V and 3 from J; bases not matched to a gene: 11. This CDR3 is built from 16 residues.

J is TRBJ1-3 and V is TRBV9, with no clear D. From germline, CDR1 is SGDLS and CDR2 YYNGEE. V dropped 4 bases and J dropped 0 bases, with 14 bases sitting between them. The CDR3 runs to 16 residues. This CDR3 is CASSRSLAISGNTIYF. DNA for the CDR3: TGTGCCAGCAGCAGAAGCCTCGCCATCTCTGGAAACACCATATATTTT.

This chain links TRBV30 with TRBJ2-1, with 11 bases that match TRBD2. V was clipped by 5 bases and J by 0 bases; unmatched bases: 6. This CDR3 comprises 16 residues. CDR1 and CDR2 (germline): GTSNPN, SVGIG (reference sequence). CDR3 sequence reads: CAWGPSGRSSYNEQFF. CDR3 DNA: TGTGCCTGGGGCCCTAGCGGGAGGAGCTCCTACAATGAGCAGTTCTTC.

Here the CDR3 DNA reads TGCGCCAGCAGCCAACCTTGGGCAGGGGCAGCTTTCTTT. Its translation is CASSQPWAGAAFF. The chain is built from TRBV4-1 and TRBJ1-1; possibly TRBD1 for D (6 bases). The CDR3 spans 13 residues. Germline V lookup: CDR1 MGHRA, CDR2 YSYEKL. Trimming stripped 2 bases from V and 10 bases from J, with 14 bases between.

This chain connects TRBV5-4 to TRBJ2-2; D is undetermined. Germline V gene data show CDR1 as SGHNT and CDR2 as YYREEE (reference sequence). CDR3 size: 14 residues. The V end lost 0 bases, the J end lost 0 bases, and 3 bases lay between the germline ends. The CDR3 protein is CASSLDPNTGELFF. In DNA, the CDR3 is TGTGCCAGCAGCTTGGACCCGAACACCGGGGAGCTGTTTTTT.

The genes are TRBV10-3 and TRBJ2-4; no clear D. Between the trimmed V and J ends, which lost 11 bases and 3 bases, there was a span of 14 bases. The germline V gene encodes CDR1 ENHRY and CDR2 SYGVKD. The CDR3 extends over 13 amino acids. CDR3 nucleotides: TGTGCCCCGTTAACCGCGGACAAAAACATTCAGTACTTC. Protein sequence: CAPLTADKNIQYF.

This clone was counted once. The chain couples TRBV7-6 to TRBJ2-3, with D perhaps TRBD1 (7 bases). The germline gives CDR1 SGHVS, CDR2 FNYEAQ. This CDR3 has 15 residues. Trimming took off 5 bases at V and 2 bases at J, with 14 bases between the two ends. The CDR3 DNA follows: TGTGCCAGCAGCCGCGGGACAGCTATCACAGATACGCAGTATTTT. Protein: CASSRGTAITDTQYF.

The CDR3 sequence: CASRRLAGGTDTQYF. CDR3 sequence (DNA): TGTGCCAGCAGACGACTAGCGGGAGGCACAGATACGCAGTATTTT. The chain couples TRBV2 to TRBJ2-3, with 12 nucleotides matching TRBD2. Germline values: CDR1 SNHLY, CDR2 FYNNEI. The CDR3 contains 15 residues. V lost 6 bases and J lost 1; bases outside the gene matches: 2.

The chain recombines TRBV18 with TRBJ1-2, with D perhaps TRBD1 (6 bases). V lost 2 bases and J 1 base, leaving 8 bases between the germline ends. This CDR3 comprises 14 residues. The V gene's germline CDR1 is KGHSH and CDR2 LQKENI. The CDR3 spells CASSPMDSNYGYTF. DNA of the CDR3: TGTGCCAGCTCACCAATGGACAGTAACTATGGCTACACCTTC.

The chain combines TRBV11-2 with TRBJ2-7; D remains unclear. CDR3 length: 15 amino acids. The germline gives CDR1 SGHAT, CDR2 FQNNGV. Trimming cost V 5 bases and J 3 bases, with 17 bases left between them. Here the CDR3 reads CASSPLGSEFYEQYF. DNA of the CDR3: TGTGCCAGCAGCCCCTTAGGAAGTGAGTTCTACGAGCAGTACTTC.

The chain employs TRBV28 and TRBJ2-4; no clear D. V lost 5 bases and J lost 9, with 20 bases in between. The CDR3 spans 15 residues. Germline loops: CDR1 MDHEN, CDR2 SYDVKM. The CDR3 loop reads CASSPGGLGRRIQYF. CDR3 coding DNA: TGTGCCAGCAGTCCCGGTGGTTTGGGCAGGCGCATTCAGTACTTC. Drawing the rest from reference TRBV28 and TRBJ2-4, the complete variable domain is DVKVTQSSRYLVKRTGEKVFLECVQDMDHENMFWYRQDPGLGLRLIYFSYDVKMKEKGDIPEGYSVSREKKERFSLILESASTNQTSMYLCASSPGGLGRRIQYFGAGTRLSVL.

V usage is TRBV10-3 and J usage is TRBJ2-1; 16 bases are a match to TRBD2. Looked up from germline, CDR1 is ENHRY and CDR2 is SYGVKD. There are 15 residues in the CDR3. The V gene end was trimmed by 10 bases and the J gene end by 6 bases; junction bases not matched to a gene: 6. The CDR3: CATRGTSGRANEQFF. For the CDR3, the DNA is TGTGCCACGCGCGGGACTAGCGGGAGGGCCAATGAGCAGTTCTTC.

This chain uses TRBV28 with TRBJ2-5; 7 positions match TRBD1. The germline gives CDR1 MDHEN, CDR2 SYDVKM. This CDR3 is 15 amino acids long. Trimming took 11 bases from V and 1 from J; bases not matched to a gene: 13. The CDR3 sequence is CAGPKQGEVQETQYF. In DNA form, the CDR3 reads TGTGCCGGACCAAAGCAGGGGGAAGTCCAAGAGACCCAGTACTTC. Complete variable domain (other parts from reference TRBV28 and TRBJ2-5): DVKVTQSSRYLVKRTGEKVFLECVQDMDHENMFWYRQDPGLGLRLIYFSYDVKMKEKGDIPEGYSVSREKKERFSLILESASTNQTSMYLCAGPKQGEVQETQYFGPGTRLLVL.

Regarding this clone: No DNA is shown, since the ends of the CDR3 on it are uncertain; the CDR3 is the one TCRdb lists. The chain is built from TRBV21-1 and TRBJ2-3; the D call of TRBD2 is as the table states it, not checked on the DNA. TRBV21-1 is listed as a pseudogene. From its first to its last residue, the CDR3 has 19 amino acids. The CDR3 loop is CASSPRGVASGARTDTQYF.